The T cell receptor beta chain under discussion was sequenced for a study of early T cells in non-severe SARS-CoV-2 infection. Tagging with unique molecular identifiers was applied to individual cDNA molecules. TCRdb called the 5' RACE reads again in MiXCR, with one record for every CDR3 protein. The sample records over 30,000 distinct CDR3 sequences, roughly 5.4% being singletons. This clonotype ranks as medium-sized. J gave up 5 bases and V 0 bases, and 10 bases lay outside the gene matches. There are 17 residues in the CDR3. Germline assignment: CDR1 MNHEY and CDR2 SVGAGI. Material: whole blood, obtained at baseline. The clonotype was recovered from an adult who was a healthcare worker with PCR-confirmed SARS-CoV-2 infection or an uninfected control (not recorded which). V usage is TRBV6-5 and J usage is TRBJ2-3; 8 nucleotides match TRBD2. Written as DNA, the CDR3 is TGTGCCAGCAGTTACTCTGGGATCGGGAGGGCCGGAGATACGCAGTATTTT. This gives the protein CASSYSGIGRAGDTQYF.